The 18 T cell receptor beta chains given below trace back to one sample, sequenced in a study of T cell responses to AZD1222 COVID-19 vaccine. The assay was immunoSEQ multiplex PCR, and TCRdb's table has in-frame clones only and misses some. The sample consists of under 150,000 clones, 80% to 95% of them appearing once. Sample: peripheral blood, taken on day 0 of AZD1222 vaccination. These receptors originate from an adult in good health.

J is TRBJ2-2 and V is TRBV4-1; possibly TRBD1 for D (6 bases). Trimming cost V 3 bases and J 4 bases, with 9 bases left between them. From germline, CDR1 is MGHRA and CDR2 YSYEKL. The length of the CDR3 is 14 residues. The CDR3 DNA follows: TGCGCCAGCAGCCAGGGGGCGGGCACCGGGGAGCTGTTTTTT. Protein product: CASSQGAGTGELFF.

The chain employs TRBV5-1 and TRBJ1-4, with 10 bases lining up with TRBD1. CDR1 is SGHRS, CDR2 YFSETQ, per germline. J gave up 6 bases and V 5 bases, and 4 bases lay outside the gene matches. The CDR3 extends over 14 amino acids. The CDR3 nucleotides read TGCGCCAGCAGACCTGGGACAGGGGATGAAAAACTGTTTTTT. Translating gives CASRPGTGDEKLFF.

The rearrangement joins TRBV7-2 to TRBJ2-1; D unclear. The CDR3 is 14 residues long. Germline CDR1 SGHTA, CDR2 FQGNSA. V was clipped by 8 bases and J by 0 bases, with 11 bases between them. CDR3 nucleotides: TGTGCCAGCGGAGTAAGGAGCTCCTACAATGAGCAGTTCTTC. Translating gives CASGVRSSYNEQFF.

Here the CDR3 DNA reads TGTGCCAGCAGCCGAGGACTAGCGGGAGGGCGAGATACGCAGTATTTT. It yields the protein CASSRGLAGGRDTQYF. J is TRBJ2-3 and V is TRBV27; 15 bases align to TRBD2. The V gene end was trimmed by 6 bases and the J gene end by 5 bases; junction bases not matched to a gene: 6. The CDR3 length is 16 residues. Germline-derived CDR1 and CDR2 are MNHEY and SMNVEV (reference sequence).

This clone was seen more than once but under ten times. The chain recombines TRBV3-1 (or the pseudogene TRBV3-2) with TRBJ1-2; 7 bases map to TRBD1. The V gene's germline CDR1 is LGHDT and CDR2 YNNKEL (reference sequence). The J segment lost 2 bases and the V segment lost 6 bases, leaving 0 bases of the junction unmatched. The CDR3 covers 12 residues. The CDR3 sequence is CASRQGNYGYTF. CDR3 nucleotides: TGTGCCAGCAGACAGGGGAACTATGGCTACACCTTC.

The chain has TRBV10-3 and TRBJ2-3; D unclear. Germline V gives CDR1 ENHRY, CDR2 SYGVKD. The V end was cut by 6 bases, the J end by 0 bases, with 13 bases between. This CDR3 contains 15 residues. CDR3 sequence (DNA): TGTGCCATCAGCGTCGACCGTTCTAGCACAGATACGCAGTATTTT. Translation gives CAISVDRSSTDTQYF.

The chain links TRBV30 to TRBJ1-3; D is undetermined. CDR1 and CDR2 from the germline V gene are GTSNPN and SVGIG (reference sequence). The CDR3 covers 11 residues. The CDR3 spells CGGPSGNTIYF. CDR3 coding DNA: TGTGGCGGACCCTCTGGAAACACCATATATTTT.

The CDR3 region has the DNA TGTGCCAGCAGCTTGGACAGGGGCTTCAAGCAGTTCTTC. Its protein product is CASSLDRGFKQFF. The J gene is TRBJ2-1, the V gene TRBV5-6; 7 bases are shared with TRBD1. CDR1 and CDR2 (germline): SGHDT, YYEEEE. The CDR3 loop spans 13 amino acids. Trimming at V came to 0 bases and at J to 11 bases, leaving 5 bases not matched to a gene.

The V call is TRBV7-2, the J call TRBJ2-5; 7 nucleotides agree with TRBD1. V was clipped by 2 bases and J by 4 bases; unmatched bases: 4. CDR1 and CDR2 from the germline V gene are SGHTA and FQGNSA. CDR3 size: 14 residues. The CDR3 DNA is TGTGCCAGCAGCTTATCCCCAGGGGGAGAGACCCAGTACTTC. This codes for CASSLSPGGETQYF.

This clone was observed a single time. This chain connects TRBV5-1 to TRBJ2-2; D possibly corresponds to TRBD2 (6 bases). Per germline, CDR1 SGHRS and CDR2 YFSETQ. The CDR3 covers 15 residues. V lost 4 bases to trimming and J lost 0 bases, with 10 bases between them. CDR3 in amino acids: CASSSGLANTGELFF. The CDR3 DNA is TGCGCCAGCAGCAGCGGGCTAGCGAACACCGGGGAGCTGTTTTTT. Full variable domain (remainder filled in from reference TRBV5-1 and TRBJ2-2): KAGVTQTPRYLIKTRGQQVTLSCSPISGHRSVSWYQQTPGQGLQFLFEYFSETQRNKGNFPGRFSGRQFSNSRSEMNVSTLELGDSALYLCASSSGLANTGELFFGEGSRLTVL.

This chain links TRBV24-1 with TRBJ1-5, with TRBD1 identical over 7 bases. V trimming: 7 bases; J trimming: 0 bases; junction bases outside the gene matches: 5. Germline CDR1 is KGHDR and CDR2 is SFDVKD. The CDR3 length is 15 residues. CDR3 loop: CATSGGGLSNQPQHF. The DNA for the CDR3 is TGTGCCACCAGCGGAGGGGGCCTTAGCAATCAGCCCCAGCATTTT.

The chain employs TRBV5-4 and TRBJ1-1, with TRBD1 identical over 8 bases. Germline V CDR1 and CDR2: SGHNT, YYREEE (reference sequence). Trimming cost V 0 bases and J 11 bases; bases outside gene matches: 3. This CDR3 contains 12 residues. CDR3 coding DNA: TGTGCCAGCAGCTTGGGGACAGGGTCCGCTTTCTTT. This codes for CASSLGTGSAFF.

J is TRBJ2-5 and V is TRBV7-6, with D tentatively TRBD2 (6 bases). V was shortened by 5 bases and J by 2 bases, with 12 bases between the two germline ends. CDR3 length: 14 amino acids. CDR1 is SGHVS, CDR2 FNYEAQ, per germline. Here the CDR3 DNA reads TGTGCCAGCAGCGAACTGCGGGATCAAGAGACCCAGTACTTC. Translation gives CASSELRDQETQYF. The complete variable domain, with remaining parts taken from reference TRBV7-6 and TRBJ2-5, reads GAGVSQSPRYKVTKRGQDVALRCDPISGHVSLYWYRQALGQGPEFLTYFNYEAQQDKSGLPNDRFSAERPEGSISTLTIQRTEQRDSAMYRCASSELRDQETQYFGPGTRLLVL.

The V call is TRBV19, the J call TRBJ1-2; the D gene is possibly TRBD1 (5 bases). CDR1 is LNHDA, CDR2 SQIVND, per germline (reference sequence). The CDR3 is 13 residues long. Trimming pared 5 bases from V and 4 bases from J, leaving 11 bases between. CDR3 region: CASSLGTAYGYTF. In DNA, the CDR3 is TGTGCCAGTAGTTTGGGGACGGCCTATGGCTACACCTTC. The full variable domain, with the rest looked up from reference TRBV19 and TRBJ1-2, is DGGITQSPKYLFRKEGQNVTLSCEQNLNHDAMYWYRQDPGQGLRLIYYSQIVNDFQKGDIAEGYSVSREKKESFPLTVTSAQKNPTAFYLCASSLGTAYGYTFGSGTRLTVV.

This chain uses TRBV28 with TRBJ1-1, with no clear D. V lost 6 bases, J lost 0 bases, and 17 bases lay in between. This CDR3 spans 16 amino acids. CDR1 MDHEN and CDR2 SYDVKM come from the germline V gene. The CDR3 nucleotides read TGTGCCAGCAGGCTAAGATCCGGGGTCATGAACACTGAAGCTTTCTTT. As protein: CASRLRSGVMNTEAFF. The full variable domain, in which reference TRBV28 and TRBJ1-1 provide the parts outside the CDR3, is DVKVTQSSRYLVKRTGEKVFLECVQDMDHENMFWYRQDPGLGLRLIYFSYDVKMKEKGDIPEGYSVSREKKERFSLILESASTNQTSMYLCASRLRSGVMNTEAFFGQGTRLTVV.

V usage is TRBV19 and J usage is TRBJ1-1; a possible D gene is TRBD1 (6 bases). Germline values: CDR1 LNHDA, CDR2 SQIVND (reference sequence). V was pared by 3 bases and J by 1 base, with 15 bases between. CDR3 length: 16 amino acids. CDR3 in DNA: TGTGCCAGTAGTATCGGTCAGGGGCGTTGGAACACTGAAGCTTTCTTT. Translated: CASSIGQGRWNTEAFF. Drawing the rest from reference TRBV19 and TRBJ1-1, the complete variable domain is DGGITQSPKYLFRKEGQNVTLSCEQNLNHDAMYWYRQDPGQGLRLIYYSQIVNDFQKGDIAEGYSVSREKKESFPLTVTSAQKNPTAFYLCASSIGQGRWNTEAFFGQGTRLTVV.

The chain employs TRBV20-1 and TRBJ1-2; D not resolved. This CDR3 is built from 10 residues. Trimming took off 7 bases at V and 6 bases at J, with 9 bases between the two ends. The germline V gene encodes CDR1 DFQATT and CDR2 SNEGSKA (reference sequence). As DNA, the CDR3 is TGCAGTGGGGATTACAATGGCTACACCTTC. Protein: CSGDYNGYTF.

This chain links TRBV28 with TRBJ1-2; D unclear. Germline V gene sequence: CDR1 MDHEN, CDR2 SYDVKM. The V and J ends lost 2 bases and 4 bases respectively, with 20 bases between them. This CDR3 contains 17 residues. CDR3 loop: CASSLVSRVASGYGYTF. CDR3 nucleotide sequence: TGTGCCAGCAGTTTAGTATCGAGGGTGGCCTCCGGCTATGGCTACACCTTC.